The 8 T cell receptor beta chains in this list originate from one sample, sequenced in a study of identical twins. TCRdb called the 5' RACE reads again in MiXCR, with one record for every CDR3 protein. The data contain 450,000 or so distinct CDR3 sequences, about 14% of them singletons. The same data also contributed to another study, on yellow fever vaccine responses in identical twins.

Sample: CD4+ T cells sorted from blood. These TCRs come from a woman between 18 and 29 years old in good health.

This clonotype was detected a few times. The rearrangement links TRBV5-1 to TRBJ2-7, with D perhaps given as TRBD1 or TRBD2 (6 bases each). The germline V gene encodes CDR1 SGHRS and CDR2 YFSETQ. V lost 0 bases to trimming and J lost 0 bases, with 10 bases between them. CDR3 length: 15 residues. As DNA, the CDR3 is TGCGCCAGCAGCTTGGACGGGGGCTACTCCTACGAGCAGTACTTC. Its translation is CASSLDGGYSYEQYF.

This sequence joins TRBV28 and TRBJ2-4, with a possible D match to TRBD1 (6 bases). V was trimmed by 6 bases and J by 9 bases, leaving 15 bases between them. The CDR3 has 13 amino acids. Germline V gene sequence: CDR1 MDHEN, CDR2 SYDVKM. The CDR3 protein is CASRRTGMSIQYF. Written as DNA, the CDR3 is TGTGCCAGCAGAAGAACAGGGATGAGCATTCAGTACTTC.

The V and J genes are TRBV3-1 and TRBJ2-7; TRBD1 agrees at 7 bases. Germline V CDR1 and CDR2: LGHDT, YNNKEL (reference sequence). Losses at the gene ends were 0 bases for V and 5 bases for J; bases not matched to a gene: 7. This CDR3 region has 15 residues. Here the CDR3 reads CASSQEGTETHEQYF. The DNA for the CDR3 is TGTGCCAGCAGCCAAGAAGGGACAGAAACCCACGAGCAGTACTTC.

This clonotype has only a few counts. V usage is TRBV9 and J usage is TRBJ2-7, with 11 nucleotides matching TRBD2. After removal of 0 bases from V and 3 bases from J, the junction contained 5 bases not matched to a gene. The CDR3 is 16 residues long. Germline CDR1 and CDR2: SGDLS and YYNGEE. The CDR3 sequence: CASSVEPSGGLYEQYF. As DNA, the CDR3 is TGTGCCAGCAGCGTAGAACCTAGCGGGGGGCTCTACGAGCAGTACTTC.

This clonotype was counted a few times. The chain recombines TRBV7-2 with TRBJ2-5; D is uncertain. CDR3 length: 16 residues. The V gene lost 2 bases and the J gene lost 2 bases, with 15 bases spanning the gap. The germline V gene encodes CDR1 SGHTA and CDR2 FQGNSA. The CDR3 reads CASSLWQTKIQETQYF. The CDR3 region has the DNA TGTGCCAGCAGCTTATGGCAGACGAAAATACAAGAGACCCAGTACTTC.

This clonotype showed up just a few times. The chain couples TRBV11-2 to TRBJ2-7; 7 bases are shared with TRBD1. The trim removed 4 bases at V and 1 base at J, leaving 7 bases unmatched. The CDR3 consists of 15 residues. Germline V gene data show CDR1 as SGHAT and CDR2 as FQNNGV. CDR3 bases: TGTGCCAGCAGCTCCCCTCAACAGGGGTCCTACGAGCAGTACTTC. This translates into CASSSPQQGSYEQYF. The whole variable domain, filled in from reference TRBV11-2 and TRBJ2-7, reads EAGVAQSPRYKIIEKRQSVAFWCNPISGHATLYWYQQILGQGPKLLIQFQNNGVVDDSQLPKDRFSAERLKGVDSTLKIQPAKLEDSAVYLCASSSPQQGSYEQYFGPGTRLTVT.

This rearrangement joins TRBV27 to TRBJ2-2; TRBD2 matches at 7 bases. Unmatched junction bases numbered 5, after V lost 3 bases and J lost 4 bases. The CDR3 runs 15 residues. Per germline, CDR1 MNHEY and CDR2 SMNVEV (reference sequence). This chain's CDR3 is CASSFKAGSTGELFF. The DNA of the CDR3 is TGTGCCAGCAGTTTTAAAGCGGGATCCACCGGGGAGCTGTTTTTT.

This chain links TRBV12-3 or TRBV12-4 with TRBJ2-2, with 8 bases matching TRBD2. This CDR3 contains 16 residues. The V gene end was trimmed by 3 bases and the J gene end by 4 bases; junction bases not matched to a gene: 7. CDR3 residues: CASSFSAGGTTGELFF. As DNA, the CDR3 is TGTGCCAGCAGTTTTTCGGCGGGAGGTACCACCGGGGAGCTGTTTTTT.